The subject of this entry is one TCR beta chain. Its antigen is not yet known. Per-base qualities were not stored, and no clone one base away is much larger. The germline ends are 19 bases apart after V is trimmed by 6 bases and J by 5 bases. CDR1 and CDR2 are drawn from the germline V gene: SGHTA, FQGNSA. The CDR3 holds 15 amino acids from the cysteine to the phenylalanine. Only the CDR3 portion is preserved as DNA: 45 bases, with reading frame beginning at the first base. Explained via the paper, the treatment or condition label denotes: about 20 received Ad26.COV2.S at low or high dose, single or two shots; 5 received placebo; per-sample allocation not given. Repertoires of vaccine and placebo recipients were sequenced from samples taken on day 63 after the first injection. Between 29 July and 7 August 2020, Cohort 1b enrolled about 27 adults aged 18-55 years at one site in Boston, USA. As a vaccine, Ad26.COV2.S was a replication-incompetent adenovirus type 26 vector that expressed a prefusion-stabilized SARS-CoV-2 spike protein derived from the original Wuhan strain.

This record comes from a study of Ad26.COV2.S vaccination and SARS-CoV-2 variants (dated by TCRdb to 2020 to 2023). In terms of the full investigation: Vaccine-arm donors were drawn from COV1001, a multicentre, randomized, double-blind, placebo-controlled phase I-IIa trial of Ad26.COV2.S in healthy adults. The TCR-sequenced set comprised roughly 30 samples: approximately 19 Ad26.COV2.S vaccine recipients, 5 placebo recipients and 8 SARS-CoV-2 convalescent individuals. TCRbeta repertoire sequencing served as the tool for gauging how specific and how broad the SARS-CoV-2-reactive T cell receptors were following Ad26.COV2.S vaccination. Investigators remained blinded to trial group allocation during experiments and outcome assessment. Trial participants were randomized into five groups of five, in which low-dose or high-dose Ad26.COV2.S was given once or twice, or placebo was given on both occasions. Ad26.COV2.S was given intramuscularly at 5x10^10 or 1x10^11 viral particles, as a single shot or as two shots 56 days apart.

The immunoSEQ Assay was used to sequence TCRbeta CDR3 regions. After extraction, genomic DNA underwent amplification by bias-controlled multiplex PCR, followed by high-throughput sequencing. From the authors' description of their analysis: To quantify the absolute abundance of every unique TCRbeta CDR3 region, sequences were collapsed and filtered. T cell fraction was estimated by normalizing TCRbeta template counts to usable DNA, which was measured by amplifying reference genes present in all nucleated cells. Repertoire TCRs were annotated as SARS-CoV-2-specific by exact matching of V gene, CDR3 amino acid sequence and J gene to a known reactive TCR set. The reference SARS-CoV-2 TCR set was derived from MIRA and filtered for enrichment in COVID-19-positive ImmuneCODE repertoires, a step that removed public or cross-reactive TCRs. Using the MIRA antigens, annotated TCRs were further analysed by specific ORF or by position within an ORF. Breadth was defined as annotated unique rearrangements over total unique productive rearrangements; depth was the summed frequency of those rearrangements. Two-sided Wilcoxon rank-sum tests were applied when comparing TCR breadth between groups. TCRdb retrieved this table from immuneACCESS and kept in-frame rearrangements only. Not all clones are present; in checked studies, unresolved V genes account for under half, and no reason is known for the remainder. That table is the source of V, J and clone size, and D and trimming were worked out from the DNA. Recorded for this sample are approximately 340,000 clones; roughly 84% of them occurred a single time. The ten largest clones add up to 3% to 4% of the sample.

General conclusions and limits of the study: After vaccination, spike-specific CD8+ and CD4+ T cell responses were reported to show substantial breadth. The authors noted that total T cell responses may have been underestimated by the TCR breadth and depth analyses. Higher spike-specific TCR breadth was observed in Ad26.COV2.S recipients than in placebo recipients (P = 0.0014). The study lacked the statistical power to compare responses across vaccine doses or regimens. Non-spike TCR breadth was comparable between vaccine and placebo recipients, consistent with the vaccine containing only spike.

This chain joins TRBV7-2 to TRBJ2-5; the D gene is perhaps TRBD1, from 5 matching bases. This TCR derives from a person between 18 and 59 years old who received the Ad26.COV2.S COVID-19 vaccine or a placebo. Sequencing was performed on peripheral blood, taken in a trial of Ad26.COV2.S vaccine versus placebo. The DNA is TGTGCCAGCAGTTTCCAGTTCTCAGGGCACGAGACCCAGTACTTC. Protein translation: CASSFQFSGHETQYF.